The 26 T cell receptor beta chains below come from one sample, sequenced in a study of blood T cell repertoires in COVID-19. Generated by immunoSEQ multiplex PCR, the TCRdb table keeps only in-frame clones and is missing some. Counted here are about 320,000 clones, around 90% occurring once; the ten biggest clones make up about 2.4%. Material: PBMCs or T cells enriched from blood (not recorded which). Receptors originate from a man between 60 and 75 years old who had recovered from COVID-19.

This clone has a handful of counts. This chain links TRBV24-1 with TRBJ2-2; D is perhaps TRBD2 (5 bases). The ends were cut back, 9 bases at V and 5 bases at J, with 15 bases in the middle. CDR3 length equals 14 residues. The germline V gene has CDR1 KGHDR and CDR2 SFDVKD. The CDR3 here is CATQEGGATGELFF. CDR3 sequence (DNA): TGTGCCACCCAAGAAGGAGGAGCAACCGGGGAGCTGTTTTTT.

CDR3 protein: CASSTTGDHEAFF. DNA of the CDR3: TGTGCCAGCAGTACCACGGGGGACCACGAAGCTTTCTTT. The chain carries TRBV12-3 or TRBV12-4 and TRBJ1-1, with D perhaps matching TRBD1 (5 bases). The CDR3 length is 13 residues. V shed 5 bases and J shed 8 bases, with 15 bases lying between them.

This chain uses TRBV18 with TRBJ2-5, with D tentatively TRBD2 (6 bases). V was shortened by 3 bases and J by 3 bases, with 14 bases between the two germline ends. This CDR3 is built from 15 residues. The germline CDR1 and CDR2 sequences are KGHSH and LQKENI. The CDR3 region is CASSPQASVKETQYF. As DNA, the CDR3 is TGTGCCAGCTCACCCCAGGCTAGCGTAAAAGAGACCCAGTACTTC. Using reference TRBV18 and TRBJ2-5 for the parts outside the CDR3, the full variable domain is NAGVMQNPRHLVRRRGQEARLRCSPMKGHSHVYWYRQLPEEGLKFMVYLQKENIIDESGMPKERFSAEFPKEGPSILRIQQVVRGDSAAYFCASSPQASVKETQYFGPGTRLLVL.

The gene calls are TRBV28 and TRBJ2-7, with D tentatively TRBD2 (6 bases). Germline V gene lookup returns CDR1 MDHEN and CDR2 SYDVKM. Trimming removed 10 bases at V and 4 bases at J, with 17 bases between. This CDR3 has 13 residues. Here the CDR3 DNA reads TGTGCCACCCACGGGACTCCGCGATACGAGCAGTACTTC. It codes for CATHGTPRYEQYF.

This sequence joins TRBV3-1 (or the pseudogene TRBV3-2) and TRBJ2-6; unclear D gene. The CDR3 runs 15 residues. Trimming left V 0 bases short and J 3 bases short, with 6 bases between. Looked up from germline, CDR1 is LGHDT and CDR2 is YNNKEL (reference sequence). CDR3 coding DNA: TGTGCCAGCAGCCAAGAGGCCTTTGGGGCCAACGTCCTGACTTTC. Encoded protein: CASSQEAFGANVLTF.

The V gene is TRBV10-3, the J gene TRBJ2-7; TRBD2 aligns across 8 bases. Germline CDR1 ENHRY, CDR2 SYGVKD. The CDR3 runs to 15 residues. After removal of 4 bases from V and 6 bases from J, the junction contained 11 bases not matched to a gene. The CDR3 DNA reads TGTGCCATCAGTGTTTCGGGAGGGACATCAGGCGAGCAGTACTTC. As protein: CAISVSGGTSGEQYF.

The rearrangement links TRBV5-6 to TRBJ2-1; TRBD1 agrees at 9 bases. The germline CDR1 and CDR2 sequences are SGHDT and YYEEEE. CDR3 length: 17 amino acids. V was clipped by 4 bases and J by 5 bases; unmatched bases: 13. CDR3 sequence (DNA): TGTGCCAGCAGCCCCTTGATTAGGACAGGGGAGGACAATGAGCAGTTCTTC. Amino acids: CASSPLIRTGEDNEQFF.

This rearrangement joins TRBV7-9 to TRBJ1-1, with 7 positions matching TRBD1. The CDR3 is 14 residues long. Per germline, CDR1 SEHNR and CDR2 FQNEAQ (reference sequence). V shed 7 bases, J shed 4 bases, and the junction held 9 bases outside the gene matches. CDR3 amino acids: CASTTTGHPTEAFF. The CDR3 nucleotides are TGTGCCAGCACCACGACAGGGCATCCCACTGAAGCTTTCTTT. The complete variable domain, with remaining parts taken from reference TRBV7-9 and TRBJ1-1, reads DTGVSQNPRHKITKRGQNVTFRCDPISEHNRLYWYRQTLGQGPEFLTYFQNEAQLEKSRLLSDRFSAERPKGSFSTLEIQRTEQGDSAMYLCASTTTGHPTEAFFGQGTRLTVV.

A note on this clone: This CDR3 is also generated by other DNA sequences in the sample. The chain uses TRBV9 and TRBJ1-1; D may be TRBD1 (5 bases). This CDR3 region has 14 residues. Looked up from germline, CDR1 is SGDLS and CDR2 is YYNGEE. V lost 2 bases and J lost 1, with 9 bases in between. The CDR3 here is CASSVGQRNTEAFF. CDR3 coding DNA: TGTGCCAGCAGCGTCGGACAACGGAACACTGAAGCTTTCTTT.

The J gene is TRBJ2-1, the V gene TRBV18, with 10 bases identical to TRBD2. The CDR3 contains 17 residues. CDR1 KGHSH and CDR2 LQKENI come from the germline V gene. After removal of 4 bases from V and 3 bases from J, the junction contained 9 bases not matched to a gene. CDR3 DNA sequence: TGTGCCAGCTCACAACGAAGCGGGGGGGCCGTCTACAATGAGCAGTTCTTC. This translates into CASSQRSGGAVYNEQFF.

The V call is TRBV4-2, the J call TRBJ1-6; 7 positions match TRBD1. The CDR3 consists of 16 residues. Germline lookup yields CDR1 LGHNA and CDR2 YNFKEQ. V gave up 0 bases and J gave up 10 bases; unmatched junction bases: 9. The CDR3 loop reads CASSQELTGVGSPLHF. CDR3 sequence (DNA): TGTGCCAGCAGCCAAGAACTAACAGGGGTAGGCTCACCCCTCCACTTT.

This rearrangement joins TRBV29-1 to TRBJ1-4; a weak D match, TRBD1 (6 bases). V was trimmed by 3 bases and J by 8 bases, leaving 13 bases between them. The CDR3 consists of 13 residues. Per the germline V gene, CDR1 is SQVTM and CDR2 is ANQGSEA. CDR3 in amino acids: CSVDVTGNEKLFF. The CDR3 region has the DNA TGCAGCGTTGATGTCACAGGGAACGAAAAACTGTTTTTT.

This clone was recorded once. The V call is TRBV5-1, the J call TRBJ2-7; D uncertain. V was clipped by 1 base and J by 2 bases, with 7 bases between them. Germline V gene data show CDR1 as SGHRS and CDR2 as YFSETQ. There are 13 residues in the CDR3. As DNA, the CDR3 is TGCGCCAGCAGCTTGACGGGTACCTACGAGCAGTACTTC. It yields the protein CASSLTGTYEQYF.

CDR3 DNA sequence: TGCAGTGCTAATGACAGGGGGCCTCGGGAGACCCAGTACTTC. It codes for CSANDRGPRETQYF. V and J are TRBV20-1 and TRBJ2-5; 10 bases fit TRBD1. This CDR3 spans 14 amino acids. Germline assignment: CDR1 DFQATT and CDR2 SNEGSKA (reference sequence). Trimming removed 4 bases from V and 5 bases from J; junction bases left unmatched: 7.

This chain uses TRBV12-3 or TRBV12-4 with TRBJ1-1; a possible D gene is TRBD1 (5 bases). The CDR3 length is 12 residues. Trimming removed 2 bases from V and 11 bases from J, with 12 bases in between. CDR3 protein: CASSLRGGGAFF. Here the CDR3 DNA reads TGTGCCAGCAGTTTACGCGGGGGTGGGGCTTTCTTT.

The rearrangement links TRBV29-1 to TRBJ1-2, with unresolved D. In germline, CDR1 is SQVTM, CDR2 ANQGSEA. The CDR3 extends over 11 amino acids. Trimming took 6 bases from V and 7 from J, leaving 12 bases between them. CDR3: CSVDGNGGYTF. CDR3 in DNA: TGCAGCGTCGACGGGAATGGTGGCTACACCTTC.

The gene calls are TRBV2 and TRBJ1-5, with D possibly matching TRBD1 (6 bases). Germline V CDR1 and CDR2: SNHLY, FYNNEI. The CDR3 totals 15 residues. V gave up 0 bases and J gave up 3 bases, with 9 bases separating them. The CDR3 reads CASSEATGINQPQHF. CDR3 sequence (DNA): TGTGCCAGCAGTGAAGCTACAGGGATCAATCAGCCCCAGCATTTT.

The rearrangement joins TRBV12-3 or TRBV12-4 to TRBJ2-1; a possible D gene is TRBD1 (7 bases). Trimming removed 11 bases at V and 9 bases at J, with 14 bases between. This CDR3 contains 11 residues. The CDR3 here is CAAGGPVEQFF. The CDR3 bases are TGTGCCGCAGGGGGGCCTGTTGAGCAGTTCTTC.

The chain links TRBV21-1 to TRBJ1-5. TRBV21-1 is a pseudogene locus. The CDR3 is 21 amino acids. The CDR3 region is CASSPGWTPGRSPLFGQPQHF. In DNA, the CDR3 is TGTGCCAGCAGCCCGGGGTGGACCCCAGGCCGCTCGCCTCTCTTCGGTCAGCCCCAGCATTTT.

The rearrangement joins TRBV5-1 to TRBJ1-3, with D possibly being TRBD1 (6 bases). From germline, CDR1 is SGHRS and CDR2 YFSETQ. Trimming took 0 bases from V and 2 from J, leaving 15 bases between them. CDR3 size: 17 residues. CDR3 sequence reads: CASSLALGHLTGNTIYF. CDR3 coding DNA: TGCGCCAGCAGCTTGGCCTTGGGACATTTAACTGGAAACACCATATATTTT.

This chain connects TRBV14 to TRBJ1-1; TRBD1 might be the D (5 bases). CDR1 is SGHDN and CDR2 is FVKESK in the germline V gene. With 2 bases removed from V and 1 base from J, the gap between germline ends came to 8 bases. The CDR3 sequence is 14 residues long. CDR3 in amino acids: CASSQMGGNTEAFF. CDR3 nucleotide sequence: TGTGCCAGCAGCCAAATGGGGGGGAACACTGAAGCTTTCTTT.

This rearrangement joins TRBV11-2 to TRBJ1-4; TRBD1 agrees at 8 bases. Losses at the gene ends were 3 bases for V and 0 bases for J; bases not matched to a gene: 3. The germline V gene has CDR1 SGHAT and CDR2 FQNNGV. This CDR3 spans 16 amino acids. The CDR3 DNA reads as TGTGCCAGCAGCTTGTCAGGGGGCGCAACTAATGAAAAACTGTTTTTT. This translates into CASSLSGGATNEKLFF.

The CDR3 DNA follows: TGTGCTAGTGGTCCCTCCTCCACAGGGGACTTTAACTATGGCTACACCTTC. Amino acid sequence: CASGPSSTGDFNYGYTF. The chain combines TRBV12-5 with TRBJ1-2; 7 bases agree with TRBD1. The junction had 13 bases not matched to a gene; V was cut back by 5 bases and J by 1 base. Looked up from germline, CDR1 is LGHNT and CDR2 is FRNRAP. The CDR3 length is 17 residues.

This clone was seen only a few times. V is TRBV19 and J is TRBJ2-3, with 11 bases identical to TRBD1. The CDR3 loop spans 14 amino acids. Germline values: CDR1 LNHDA, CDR2 SQIVND (reference sequence). The J segment lost 4 bases and the V segment lost 6 bases, leaving 3 bases of the junction unmatched. CDR3 sequence (DNA): TGTGCCAGTAGGGACAGGGGGCGCGCAGATACGCAGTATTTT. Translating it yields CASRDRGRADTQYF.

V gene TRBV7-2 combines with J gene TRBJ1-6, with 7 bases fitting TRBD1. The CDR3 is 16 residues long. V was clipped by 5 bases and J by 6 bases; unmatched bases: 10. CDR1 is SGHTA, CDR2 FQGNSA, per germline. The CDR3 spells CASSRWDSGVNSPLHF. The CDR3 DNA reads TGTGCCAGCAGCCGGTGGGACAGCGGAGTTAATTCACCCCTCCACTTT.

As to this clone: Relative to the germline gene, one junction end is altered; a read error may explain this. The V call is TRBV30, the J call TRBJ2-3; D may be TRBD2 (6 bases). This CDR3 has 13 residues. The germline V gene encodes CDR1 GTSNPN and CDR2 SVGIG (reference sequence). In nucleotides, the CDR3 is TGTGCCTGGAAAACCGGGGGTCGGGGGACGCAATATTTT. It codes for CAWKTGGRGTQYF.